This T cell receptor (beta chain) was captured in a study of blood T cells in healthy people across ages. Overall study findings and caveats: Unsorted PBMC material precluded a definitive naive versus antigen-experienced comparison.

A second roughly 6 to 12 cycle PCR used barcoded and J-beta primers. Researchers report that a template-switch adaptor with 12 random nucleotides tagged each cDNA molecule. Via MiXCR, TCRdb re-called the 5' RACE reads, giving one row per CDR3 protein. The table has about 1 million distinct CDR3 sequences, about 25% seen once; the top ten hold less than 0.85%. A minimum of 7 million PBMCs was isolated per sample. Concerning this clonotype itself: Its antigen is not known.

The CDR3 runs to 16 residues. V shed 6 bases, J shed 2 bases, and the junction held 13 bases outside the gene matches. Germline loops: CDR1 DFQATT, CDR2 SNEGSKA (reference sequence). The same sample was also used in a study of T cells of mothers and their children. According to that study: Versus unrelated pairs, overlap was slightly higher in related mother-child pairs, without reaching significance.

This chain uses TRBV20-1 with TRBJ2-3; TRBD2 matches 8 bases. Source material: blood. This TCR was sampled from a girl aged 2-10 years in good health. The CDR3: CSAQGGGLEVTDTQYF. The CDR3 nucleotides are TGCAGTGCCCAAGGCGGGGGACTAGAGGTCACAGATACGCAGTATTTT.